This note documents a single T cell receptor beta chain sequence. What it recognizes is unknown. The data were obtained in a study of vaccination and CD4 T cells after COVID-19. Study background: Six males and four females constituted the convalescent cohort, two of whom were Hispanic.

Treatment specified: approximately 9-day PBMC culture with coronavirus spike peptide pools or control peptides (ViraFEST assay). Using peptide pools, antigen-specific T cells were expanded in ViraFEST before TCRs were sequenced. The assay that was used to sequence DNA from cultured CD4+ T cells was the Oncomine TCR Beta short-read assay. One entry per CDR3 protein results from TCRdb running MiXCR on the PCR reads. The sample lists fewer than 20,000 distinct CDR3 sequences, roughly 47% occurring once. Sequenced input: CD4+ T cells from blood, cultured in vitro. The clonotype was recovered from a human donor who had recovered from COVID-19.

CDR3 residues: CSVYRGSQDTQYF. The CDR3 DNA reads TGCAGCGTTTACAGGGGCTCCCAAGATACGCAGTATTTT. The chain uses TRBV29-1 and TRBJ2-3, with TRBD1 matching 7 bases. This CDR3 is 13 amino acids long. From germline, CDR1 is SQVTM and CDR2 ANQGSEA. V shed 5 bases and J 5 bases; nucleotides not matched to a gene: 7.